This record looks at one T cell receptor beta chain sequence and its context. Methods used by the authors: Estimation of nucleated cell counts was performed using reference gene primer amplification. Generated by immunoSEQ multiplex PCR, the TCRdb table keeps only in-frame clones and is missing some. D and trimming were read from the DNA, whereas the V and J calls and clone size are those reported in that table. The data contain around 230,000 clones, roughly 89% of them seen just once; the ten biggest clones take up around 2.2%. The data are from a study of blood T cell repertoires in COVID-19. Study context: COVID-19 samples from acute and convalescent phases originated in the United States, Italy and Spain. T cells, B-cell-depleted T cells, or PBMCs provided the cDNA or gDNA that served as material.

The CDR3 is 17 amino acids. Germline assignment: CDR1 MNHNS and CDR2 SASEGT. Trimming shortened V by 2 bases and J by 0 bases, and 17 bases separated the two germline ends. Material: peripheral blood. The receptor was derived from a man between 25 and 39 years old who had recovered from COVID-19. J is TRBJ2-7 and V is TRBV6-1; perhaps TRBD2 as D (5 bases). The CDR3 loop is CASSERQGRVSSYEQYF. In DNA, the CDR3 is TGTGCCAGCAGTGAAAGGCAAGGGCGGGTAAGCTCCTACGAGCAGTACTTC.